This T cell receptor beta chain was observed in a study of T-cell memory formation after mild COVID-19. Via MiXCR, TCRdb re-called the 5' RACE reads, giving one row per CDR3 protein. The repertoire consists of 380,000 or so distinct CDR3 sequences, with about 15% occurring once and the leading ten covering 22%. This clonotype appeared a few times. Trimming cost V 7 bases and J 6 bases, with 27 bases left between them. Looked up from germline, CDR1 is SGHTA and CDR2 is FQGNSA. The length of the CDR3 is 18 residues. The sequenced sample was PBMCs or a T cell subset sorted from them (not recorded which). V usage is TRBV7-2 and J usage is TRBJ2-2, with a possible D match to TRBD2 (6 bases). This TCR came from a man younger than 30 who had mild COVID-19 (a few samples of this study predate the infection). Cell type and time point are not known. The CDR3 sequence is CASTRRDSRFSSAGELFF. As DNA, the CDR3 is TGTGCCAGCACACGGCGGGACTCCCGCTTTTCGTCCGCCGGGGAGCTGTTTTTT.